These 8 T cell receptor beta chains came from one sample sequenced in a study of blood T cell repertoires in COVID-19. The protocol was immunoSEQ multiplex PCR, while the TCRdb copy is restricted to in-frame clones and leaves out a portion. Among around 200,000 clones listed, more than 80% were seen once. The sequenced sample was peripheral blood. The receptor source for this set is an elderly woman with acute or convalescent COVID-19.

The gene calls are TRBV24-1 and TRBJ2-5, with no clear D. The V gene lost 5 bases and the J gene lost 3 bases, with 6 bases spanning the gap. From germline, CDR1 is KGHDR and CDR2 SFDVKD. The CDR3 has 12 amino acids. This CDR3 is CATSAGEETQYF. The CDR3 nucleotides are TGTGCCACCAGTGCGGGTGAAGAGACCCAGTACTTC.

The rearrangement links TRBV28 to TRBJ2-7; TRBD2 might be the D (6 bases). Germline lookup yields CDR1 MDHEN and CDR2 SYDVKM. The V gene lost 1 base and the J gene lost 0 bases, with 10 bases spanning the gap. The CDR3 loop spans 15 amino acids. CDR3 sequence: CASSLYRESSYEQYF. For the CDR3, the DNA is TGTGCCAGCAGTTTATACCGGGAGAGCTCCTACGAGCAGTACTTC.

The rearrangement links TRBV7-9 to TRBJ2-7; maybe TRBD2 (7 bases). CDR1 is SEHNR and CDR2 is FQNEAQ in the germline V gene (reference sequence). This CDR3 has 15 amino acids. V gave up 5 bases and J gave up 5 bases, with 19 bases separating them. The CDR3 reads CASSTLRGAGNEQYF. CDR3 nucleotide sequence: TGTGCCAGCAGCACCCTTCGGGGGGCGGGGAACGAGCAGTACTTC.

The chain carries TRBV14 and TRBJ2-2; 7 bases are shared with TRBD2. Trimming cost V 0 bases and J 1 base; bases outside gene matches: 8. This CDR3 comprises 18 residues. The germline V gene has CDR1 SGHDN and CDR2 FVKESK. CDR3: CASSQDQLAVMNTGELFF. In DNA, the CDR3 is TGTGCCAGCAGCCAAGATCAGCTAGCGGTAATGAACACCGGGGAGCTGTTTTTT.

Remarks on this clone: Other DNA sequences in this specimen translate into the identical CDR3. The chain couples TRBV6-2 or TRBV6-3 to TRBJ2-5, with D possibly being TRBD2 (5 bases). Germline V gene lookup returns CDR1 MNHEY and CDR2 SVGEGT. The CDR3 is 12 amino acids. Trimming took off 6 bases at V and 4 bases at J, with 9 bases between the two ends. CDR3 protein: CASSSGGETQYF. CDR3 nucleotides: TGTGCCAGCAGCTCAGGAGGAGAGACCCAGTACTTC.

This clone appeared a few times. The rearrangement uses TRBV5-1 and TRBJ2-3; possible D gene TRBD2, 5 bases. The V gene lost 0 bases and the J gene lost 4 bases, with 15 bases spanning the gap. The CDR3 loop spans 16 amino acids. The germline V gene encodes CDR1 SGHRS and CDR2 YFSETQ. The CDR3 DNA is TGCGCCAGCAGCTTGGCCGGGGTTAGTCGGGCAGATACGCAGTATTTT. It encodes CASSLAGVSRADTQYF.

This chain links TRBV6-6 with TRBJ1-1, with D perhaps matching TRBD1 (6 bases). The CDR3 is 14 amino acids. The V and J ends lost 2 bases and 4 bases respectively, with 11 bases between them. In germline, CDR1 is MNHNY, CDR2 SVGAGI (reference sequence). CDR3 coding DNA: TGTGCCAGCAGTTACGGGGGGGGCTCCACTGAAGCTTTCTTT. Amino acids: CASSYGGGSTEAFF.

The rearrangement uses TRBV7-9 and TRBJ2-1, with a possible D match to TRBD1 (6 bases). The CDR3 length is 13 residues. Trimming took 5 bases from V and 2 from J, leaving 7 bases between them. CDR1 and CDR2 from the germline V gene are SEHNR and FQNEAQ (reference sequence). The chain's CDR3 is CASSRDTYNEQFF. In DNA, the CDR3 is TGTGCCAGCAGCCGGGACACCTACAATGAGCAGTTCTTC.